This T cell receptor (beta chain) was recovered during a study of T-cell memory formation after mild COVID-19 (dated by TCRdb to the early 2020s). Regarding the research as a whole: TCR sequence clusters from the two donors were found to be largely donor specific. The cohort was made up of two young adult volunteers, one female and one male, who were previously healthy. In a couple of donors, T-cell clones that expanded and contracted after mild COVID-19 were followed by sequencing TCRalpha and TCRbeta repertoires longitudinally. The investigation overall reported the following: Some responding clones were found in pre-infection memory, which suggests that pre-existing cross-reactive memory T cells took part in the SARS-CoV-2 response. Clones contracting from day 15 to 85 had balanced CD4/CD8 phenotypes, while a second wave expanding from day 15 to 37 was biased towards CD4+. The second-wave clones that peaked on day 37 were not confirmed to be SARS-CoV-2 specific. Contracting CD4+ clones turned up mainly in the CM and EM memory subsets, whereas EMRA was where CD8+ clones were enriched. The study included only a couple of mild cases, and larger cohorts that include severe cases with pre-infection samples were judged to be necessary.

Ficoll-Paque density gradient centrifugation was the method used to isolate PBMCs. This clonotype was detected a few times. Its target antigen remains unknown. It has no much larger one-base neighbor in the sample; base qualities were not kept. Sequenced using an Illumina NovaSeq 6000. TCRalpha and TCRbeta cDNA libraries were constructed by 5'RACE with constant-segment primers, with sample barcodes and unique molecular identifiers being introduced. Trizol reagent was used to extract RNA from every sample. Library amplification was performed in two PCR steps, and a second sample barcode and Illumina TruSeq adapters were introduced in the second step. Sequencing of libraries was performed on an Illumina NovaSeq with 2 x 150 bp paired-end reads. The original pipeline was this. Demultiplexing of reads and collapsing into UMI-guided consensus sequences were performed with migec v1.2.7. Using mixcr v2.1.11, UMI consensuses were aligned to TRA and TRB V and J templates and then assembled into clonotypes. A clonotype was counted as expanded or contracted only if both edgeR and NoisET called the change significant, with noise models trained on biological replicates. edgeR calls used a false discovery rate-adjusted p below 0.01 and a log2 fold-change threshold of 1. As an exploratory analysis of dynamics, PCA with hierarchical clustering was applied to max-normalized trajectories of the 1000 most abundant clonotypes. Separately sequenced CD4+ and CD8+ repertoires were used to assign the CD4 or CD8 phenotype of responding clones. Starting from the raw public reads, TCRdb applied fastp trimming at Q25, assembled clones with MiXCR and retained in-frame beta chains. Entries are consolidated by CDR3 protein sequence, retaining the most common genes and DNA. The V and J calls and clone size come from TCRdb's table, not from the authors' own analysis. Counted in this sample were 90,000 to 130,000 distinct CDR3 sequences; around 17% of them appeared once. In total, the top ten clones hold around 5.1% of the sample.

Source material: PBMCs or a T cell subset sorted from them (not recorded which). The source is a man between 18 and 29 years old who had mild COVID-19 (a few samples of this study predate the infection). The sample titles of this study are shuffled in the database, so cell type and time point are left out; the donor was told from shared clones.

The sequenced DNA is TGTGCCAGCAGTTTTGGGTTAAGTCAGCCCCAGCATTTT. Translated, this is CASSFGLSQPQHF. The rearrangement joined TRBV12-3 or TRBV12-4 to TRBJ1-5, with the D gene too uncertain to name. V lost 3 bases and J lost 6 bases; the stretch between them is 9 bases long. The CDR3 has 13 amino acids, counting the end cysteine and phenylalanine. Here the CDR3 DNA is all that survives: 39 bases in frame from base 1.